This TCR beta chain was retrieved from a study of tumor-infiltrating lymphocytes in primary liver carcinoma. Study as a whole: Patients underwent resection of primary liver carcinoma. Each of the growths was stage T1-T3 N0M0, extending roughly 4.2 to 11 cm across.

Findings and caveats of the study: For tumor-adjacent and tumor-blood pairs, overlap was less than that seen for tumor region pairs.

The input was around 500 ng total RNA; TCR beta cDNA was made from it with a constant-region primer. Employing slightly modified ARM-PCR, three nested multiplex PCR rounds were run, and these gave rise to the TCR beta libraries. In the first two PCR rounds, TRBV1-TRBV30 forward primers were paired with a C-beta reverse primer, and each round lasted roughly 9 cycles. One entry per CDR3 protein, called by TCRdb with MiXCR from the multiplex PCR reads. The sample has hundreds of thousands of distinct CDR3 sequences, around 50% seen once. Unsorted whole blood served as the source of blood RNA, and germline DNA was extracted as well. CDR3 length: 14 amino acids. V lost 5 bases to trimming and J lost 0 bases; unmatched junction nucleotides: 4. Germline CDR1 is SGHAT and CDR2 is FQNNGV. This clonotype has ten or more counts. Its antigen is not known.

The origin of this receptor is a woman aged 30 to 39 with primary liver carcinoma and hepatitis B virus infection. The chain is built from TRBV11-2 and TRBJ2-7; 7 nucleotides line up with TRBD1. Input material: peripheral blood. Here the CDR3 reads CASSPGTVSYEQYF. CDR3 sequence (DNA): TGTGCCAGCAGCCCCGGGACAGTCTCCTACGAGCAGTACTTC.